The clone carrying this T cell receptor beta chain was observed at least ten times. The sample is drawn from a study of early T cells in non-severe SARS-CoV-2 infection. A single record per CDR3 protein comes from TCRdb applying MiXCR to the 5' RACE reads. The sample contains about 77,000 distinct CDR3 sequences, about a sixth of which appear only once. Germline assignment: CDR1 SQVTM and CDR2 ANQGSEA. V dropped 3 bases and J dropped 3 bases, with 9 bases sitting between them. The length of the CDR3 is 12 residues. The sequence was collected from an adult who was a healthcare worker with PCR-confirmed SARS-CoV-2 infection or an uninfected control (not recorded which). The specimen was whole blood. The rearrangement joins TRBV29-1 to TRBJ2-7; D is perhaps TRBD1 or TRBD2 (6 bases each). The CDR3 DNA is TGCAGCGTTGACGGGGGCGGCTACGAGCAGTACTTC. Protein sequence: CSVDGGGYEQYF.